The next 26 T cell receptor beta chains were all read from a single sample in a study of T cell responses to AZD1222 COVID-19 vaccine. Clones were read by immunoSEQ multiplex PCR, and TCRdb kept only the in-frame ones, dropping some. Here the sample spans approximately 100,000 clones, around 92% being singletons. The sample was peripheral blood, taken on day 0 of AZD1222 vaccination. These receptors all stem from an adult in good health.

The rearrangement joins TRBV12-3 or TRBV12-4 to TRBJ1-2; D is ambiguous. The CDR3 is 12 amino acids. V was clipped by 5 bases and J by 8 bases, with 12 bases between them. In DNA, the CDR3 is TGTGCCAGCAGTCAGGCCCGGTGGGGCTACACCTTC. Its protein product is CASSQARWGYTF.

V and J are TRBV18 and TRBJ2-3; D is possibly TRBD2 (5 bases). The CDR3 is 15 amino acids. V dropped 1 base and J dropped 4 bases, with 12 bases sitting between them. Germline values: CDR1 KGHSH, CDR2 LQKENI. The CDR3 here is CASSPQKGRADTQYF. CDR3 bases: TGTGCCAGCTCACCACAGAAAGGGCGGGCAGATACGCAGTATTTT. The full variable domain, rest sourced from reference TRBV18 and TRBJ2-3, is NAGVMQNPRHLVRRRGQEARLRCSPMKGHSHVYWYRQLPEEGLKFMVYLQKENIIDESGMPKERFSAEFPKEGPSILRIQQVVRGDSAAYFCASSPQKGRADTQYFGPGTRLTVL.

This chain uses TRBV9 with TRBJ2-7; 7 bases line up with TRBD2. The CDR3 has 15 residues. V shed 0 bases and J 4 bases; nucleotides not matched to a gene: 7. CDR1 SGDLS and CDR2 YYNGEE come from the germline V gene. The CDR3 coding sequence is TGTGCCAGCAGCGTAGATTCGGGAGCGGGATACGAGCAGTACTTC. This translates into CASSVDSGAGYEQYF.

This clone has more than one count but fewer than ten. The chain employs TRBV2 and TRBJ1-5; 8 bases agree with TRBD1. The CDR3 is 16 amino acids. J was trimmed by 0 bases and V by 2 bases; bases with no gene match: 3. Germline CDR1 reads SNHLY; CDR2 reads FYNNEI. CDR3 coding DNA: TGTGCCAGCAGTGAAACAGGGGGTCGTAGCAATCAGCCCCAGCATTTT. Translating it yields CASSETGGRSNQPQHF.

The chain carries TRBV6-6 and TRBJ2-6; 11 nucleotides align to TRBD1. The germline CDR1 and CDR2 sequences are MNHNY and SVGAGI (reference sequence). V dropped 8 bases and J dropped 0; count of bases not matched to a gene: 3. This CDR3 has 16 amino acids. The CDR3 DNA reads TGTGCCAGCGCCGGGACAGGGGGCTCTGGGGCCAACGTCCTGACTTTC. This translates into CASAGTGGSGANVLTF.

V gene TRBV3-1 (or the pseudogene TRBV3-2) combines with J gene TRBJ1-1; D is possibly TRBD1 (5 bases). Per the germline V gene, CDR1 is LGHDT and CDR2 is YNNKEL (reference sequence). The CDR3 is 14 residues long. Trimming stripped 5 bases from V and 0 bases from J, with 10 bases between. Written as DNA, the CDR3 is TGTGCCAGCAGCGGGCGGGGACTGAACACTGAAGCTTTCTTT. It yields the protein CASSGRGLNTEAFF.

The sample holds a few counts of this clone. The genes are TRBV11-1 and TRBJ2-3; maybe TRBD2 (5 bases). Trimming stripped 3 bases from V and 5 bases from J, with 9 bases between. Germline loops: CDR1 SGHAT, CDR2 FQDESV (reference sequence). The CDR3 covers 13 residues. The CDR3: CASSFGVEDTQYF. In DNA form, the CDR3 reads TGTGCCAGCAGCTTCGGGGTGGAAGATACGCAGTATTTT.

The genes are TRBV7-2 and TRBJ2-1, with D hard to call. This CDR3 region has 15 residues. V dropped 5 bases and J dropped 10 bases, with 21 bases sitting between them. The germline V gene has CDR1 SGHTA and CDR2 FQGNSA. The DNA of the CDR3 is TGTGCCAGCAGCCCAACCCCCCGTGTGGGATTGGAGCAGTTCTTC. Its protein product is CASSPTPRVGLEQFF.

V is TRBV19 and J is TRBJ2-1; D unresolved. The CDR3 consists of 15 residues. Trimming took 7 bases from V and 2 from J, leaving 15 bases between them. Germline CDR1 and CDR2: LNHDA and SQIVND (reference sequence). The CDR3 region has the DNA TGTGCCAGTACTCCCGGTCCTAGTCCCTACAATGAGCAGTTCTTC. Amino acids: CASTPGPSPYNEQFF.

This sequence joins TRBV4-2 and TRBJ2-1; possible D gene TRBD2, 5 bases. V was pared by 0 bases and J by 1 base, with 10 bases between. The CDR3 is 16 amino acids. Per germline, CDR1 LGHNA and CDR2 YNFKEQ. CDR3 sequence reads: CASSQDRAESYNEQFF. The DNA for the CDR3 is TGTGCCAGCAGCCAAGATCGAGCGGAGTCCTACAATGAGCAGTTCTTC.

The chain couples TRBV30 to TRBJ1-1; D unresolved. Trimming stripped 0 bases from V and 1 base from J, with 9 bases between. Germline loops: CDR1 GTSNPN, CDR2 SVGIG (reference sequence). The CDR3 is 14 amino acids. The CDR3 DNA follows: TGTGCCTGGAGTGTAGGCACTTCGAACACTGAAGCTTTCTTT. It yields the protein CAWSVGTSNTEAFF.

The chain has TRBV30 and TRBJ2-1; D possibly uses TRBD1 or TRBD2 (5 bases each). The V end was cut by 2 bases, the J end by 8 bases, with 7 bases between. This CDR3 contains 11 residues. CDR1 GTSNPN and CDR2 SVGIG come from the germline V gene (reference sequence). The CDR3 loop is CAWSRGDEQFF. As DNA, the CDR3 is TGTGCCTGGAGTCGAGGGGATGAGCAGTTCTTC.

V and J are TRBV19 and TRBJ1-5, with TRBD1 as a possible D gene (6 bases). In germline, CDR1 is LNHDA, CDR2 SQIVND (reference sequence). V was shortened by 6 bases and J by 0 bases, with 21 bases between the two germline ends. There are 18 residues in the CDR3. The CDR3 here is CASSGGPSPLYSNQPQHF. CDR3 coding DNA: TGTGCCAGTAGCGGGGGGCCATCTCCCTTATATAGCAATCAGCCCCAGCATTTT.

The J gene is TRBJ2-5, the V gene TRBV15; D is uncertain. Germline V gives CDR1 LNHNV, CDR2 YYDKDF (reference sequence). The CDR3 extends over 16 amino acids. The V end was cut by 5 bases, the J end by 5 bases, with 21 bases between. The CDR3 loop is CATSLNTGSRRETQYF. The CDR3 nucleotides read TGTGCCACCAGCTTGAATACCGGCTCTAGACGTGAGACCCAGTACTTC. Drawing the rest from reference TRBV15 and TRBJ2-5, the complete variable domain is DAMVIQNPRYQVTQFGKPVTLSCSQTLNHNVMYWYQQKSSQAPKLLFHYYDKDFNNEADTPDNFQSRRPNTSFCFLDIRSPGLGDTAMYLCATSLNTGSRRETQYFGPGTRLLVL.

CDR3 protein: CASSVYLESNEQFF. The CDR3 DNA is TGTGCCAGCAGCGTCTACCTCGAGAGTAATGAGCAGTTCTTC. The rearrangement links TRBV9 to TRBJ2-1; D uncertain. V lost 2 bases, J lost 7 bases, and 13 bases lay in between. CDR3 length: 14 residues. Germline values: CDR1 SGDLS, CDR2 YYNGEE.

This sequence joins TRBV27 and TRBJ2-1, with D hard to call. Germline-derived CDR1 and CDR2 are MNHEY and SMNVEV (reference sequence). The length of the CDR3 is 15 residues. Trimming pared 6 bases from V and 7 bases from J, leaving 19 bases between. The chain's CDR3 is CASRLGGPIGNEQFF. CDR3 sequence (DNA): TGTGCCAGCAGACTTGGCGGACCCATCGGGAATGAGCAGTTCTTC.

The chain is built from TRBV18 and TRBJ1-5; 7 bases align to TRBD1. The germline CDR1 and CDR2 sequences are KGHSH and LQKENI. The CDR3 covers 15 residues. V was pared by 3 bases and J by 6 bases, with 8 bases of the junction left unmatched. The CDR3 region has the DNA TGTGCCAGCTCACCCCCCGGGACAGAGCTTCAGCCCCAGCATTTT. Encoded protein: CASSPPGTELQPQHF.

The J gene is TRBJ1-2, the V gene TRBV5-1, with D uncertain. V gave up 0 bases and J gave up 7 bases, with 16 bases separating them. The germline gives CDR1 SGHRS, CDR2 YFSETQ. CDR3 size: 15 residues. The CDR3 nucleotides read TGCGCCAGCAGCTTGGTAGACGCCTCGCTTGGTGGCTACACCTTC. It codes for CASSLVDASLGGYTF.

This chain links TRBV10-2 with TRBJ2-7, with 10 bases identical to TRBD2. The V and J ends lost 6 bases and 4 bases, in that order; junction bases with no gene match: 6. CDR3 length equals 14 residues. In germline, CDR1 is WSHSY, CDR2 SAAADI. In DNA, the CDR3 is TGCGCCAGCAGGTCCGGGACTAGCGTTTACGAGCAGTACTTC. Its protein is CASRSGTSVYEQYF.

The chain employs TRBV5-8 and TRBJ1-1; 12 bases align to TRBD1. Trimming took 7 bases from V and 5 from J; bases not matched to a gene: 9. Germline CDR1 SGHTS, CDR2 YDEGEE. The CDR3 is made up of 15 amino acids. The CDR3 sequence: CASPKRDRGLTEAFF. The CDR3 DNA reads TGTGCCAGCCCTAAACGGGACAGGGGGCTGACTGAAGCTTTCTTT.

V usage is TRBV28 and J usage is TRBJ2-1; 9 nucleotides align to TRBD2. Germline V gene sequence: CDR1 MDHEN, CDR2 SYDVKM. V gave up 0 bases and J gave up 5 bases; unmatched junction bases: 2. CDR3 length equals 15 residues. The DNA for the CDR3 is TGTGCCAGCAGTTTATGGACTAGCGGAAACAATGAGCAGTTCTTC. It is translated as CASSLWTSGNNEQFF.

This chain uses TRBV3-1 (or the pseudogene TRBV3-2) with TRBJ2-7; D perhaps matches TRBD2 (5 bases). Germline V gene lookup returns CDR1 LGHDT and CDR2 YNNKEL (reference sequence). The V end was cut by 4 bases, the J end by 5 bases, with 12 bases between. There are 13 residues in the CDR3. As DNA, the CDR3 is TGTGCCAGCAGCCTAGGAGGATCTGACGAGCAGTACTTC. Translating gives CASSLGGSDEQYF.

The chain links TRBV5-5 to TRBJ1-5, with D perhaps matching TRBD1 (6 bases). The CDR3 totals 14 residues. Germline V gives CDR1 SGHKS, CDR2 YYEKEE (reference sequence). V lost 2 bases and J 2 bases, leaving 8 bases between the germline ends. This chain's CDR3 is CASSFEGGNQPQHF. The CDR3 bases are TGTGCCAGCAGCTTTGAGGGGGGCAATCAGCCCCAGCATTTT.

The count of this clone is one. The chain carries TRBV7-2 and TRBJ2-1, with D possibly matching TRBD2 (5 bases). CDR3 length: 14 residues. V lost 7 bases and J lost 2, with 12 bases in between. The germline gives CDR1 SGHTA, CDR2 FQGNSA. The CDR3 protein is CASMPGSAYNEQFF. The CDR3 DNA sequence: TGTGCCAGCATGCCGGGTAGCGCCTACAATGAGCAGTTCTTC.

This clone was counted between two and nine times. This sequence joins TRBV9 and TRBJ2-1; D is possibly TRBD1 (6 bases). V lost 3 bases to trimming and J lost 8 bases, with 18 bases between them. This CDR3 contains 15 residues. Germline V gene sequence: CDR1 SGDLS, CDR2 YYNGEE. CDR3 in amino acids: CASSAAGTSSDEQFF. CDR3 in DNA: TGTGCCAGCAGCGCCGCCGGGACATCGTCCGATGAGCAGTTCTTC.

The chain is built from TRBV28 and TRBJ1-6; D call uncertain. The CDR3 is 14 residues long. The V gene lost 6 bases and the J gene lost 7 bases, with 13 bases spanning the gap. Germline V CDR1 and CDR2: MDHEN, SYDVKM. DNA of the CDR3: TGTGCCAGCAGATTAGAACGGCCCAATTCACCCCTCCACTTT. Protein product: CASRLERPNSPLHF.